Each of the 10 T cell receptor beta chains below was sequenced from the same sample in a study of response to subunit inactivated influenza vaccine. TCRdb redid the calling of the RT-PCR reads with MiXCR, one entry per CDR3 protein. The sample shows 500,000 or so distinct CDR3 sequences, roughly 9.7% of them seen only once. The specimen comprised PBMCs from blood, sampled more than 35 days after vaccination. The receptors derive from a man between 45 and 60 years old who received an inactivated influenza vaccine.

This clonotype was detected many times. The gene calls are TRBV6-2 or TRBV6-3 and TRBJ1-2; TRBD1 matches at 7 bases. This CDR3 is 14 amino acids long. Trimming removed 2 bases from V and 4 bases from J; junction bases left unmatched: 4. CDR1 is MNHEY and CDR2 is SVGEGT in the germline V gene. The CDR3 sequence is CASSYRTGGYGYTF. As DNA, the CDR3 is TGTGCCAGCAGTTACCGGACAGGAGGCTATGGCTACACCTTC.

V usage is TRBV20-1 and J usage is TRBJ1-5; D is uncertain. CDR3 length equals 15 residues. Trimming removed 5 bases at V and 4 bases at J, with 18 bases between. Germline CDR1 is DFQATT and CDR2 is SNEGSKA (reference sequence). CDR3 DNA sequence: TGCAGTGCTCCCCTCTCTGGTCGTGGTAATCAGCCCCAGCATTTT. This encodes CSAPLSGRGNQPQHF.

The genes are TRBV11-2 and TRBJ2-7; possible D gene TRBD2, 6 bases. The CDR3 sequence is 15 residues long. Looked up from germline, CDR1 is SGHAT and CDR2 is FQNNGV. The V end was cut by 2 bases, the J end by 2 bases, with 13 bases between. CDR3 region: CASSLWGSGTYEQYF. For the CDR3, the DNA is TGTGCCAGCAGCTTATGGGGTAGCGGAACCTACGAGCAGTACTTC.

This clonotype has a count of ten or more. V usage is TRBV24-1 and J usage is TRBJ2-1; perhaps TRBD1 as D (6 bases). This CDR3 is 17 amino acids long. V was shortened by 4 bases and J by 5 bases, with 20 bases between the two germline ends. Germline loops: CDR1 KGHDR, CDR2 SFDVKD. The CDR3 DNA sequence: TGTGCCACCAGTGACCAAGGGGGAGCCTCCCCCCACAATGAGCAGTTCTTC. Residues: CATSDQGGASPHNEQFF.

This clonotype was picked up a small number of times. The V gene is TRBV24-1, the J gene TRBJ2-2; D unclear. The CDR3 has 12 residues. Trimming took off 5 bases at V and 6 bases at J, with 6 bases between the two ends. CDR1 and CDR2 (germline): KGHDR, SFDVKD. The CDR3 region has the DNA TGTGCCACCAGTGTGGTTTCCGGGGAGCTGTTTTTT. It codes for CATSVVSGELFF.

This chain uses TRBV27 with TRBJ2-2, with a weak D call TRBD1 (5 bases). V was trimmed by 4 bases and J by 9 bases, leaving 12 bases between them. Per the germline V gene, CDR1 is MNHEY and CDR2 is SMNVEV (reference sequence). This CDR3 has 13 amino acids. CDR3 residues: CASSSAGLRELFF. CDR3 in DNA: TGTGCCAGCAGTTCAGCAGGGCTCCGGGAGCTGTTTTTT.

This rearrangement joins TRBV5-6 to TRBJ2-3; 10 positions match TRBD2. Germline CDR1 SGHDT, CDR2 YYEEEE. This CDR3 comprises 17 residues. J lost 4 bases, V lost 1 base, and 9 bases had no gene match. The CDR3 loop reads CASSLLGAGGPSDTQYF. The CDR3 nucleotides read TGTGCCAGCAGCTTGCTCGGAGCGGGAGGGCCCTCAGATACGCAGTATTTT.

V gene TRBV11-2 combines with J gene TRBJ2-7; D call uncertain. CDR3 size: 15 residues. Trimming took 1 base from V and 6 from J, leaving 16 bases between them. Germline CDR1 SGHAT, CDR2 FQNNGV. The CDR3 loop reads CASSLGATTASEQYF. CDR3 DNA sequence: TGTGCCAGCAGCTTAGGGGCAACTACAGCCAGCGAGCAGTACTTC.

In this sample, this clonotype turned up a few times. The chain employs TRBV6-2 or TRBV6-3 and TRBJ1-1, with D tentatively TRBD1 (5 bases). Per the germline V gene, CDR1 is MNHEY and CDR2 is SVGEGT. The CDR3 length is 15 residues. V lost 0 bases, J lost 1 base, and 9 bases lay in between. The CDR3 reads CASSYSPGPNTEAFF. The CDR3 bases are TGTGCCAGCAGTTACTCCCCAGGGCCGAACACTGAAGCTTTCTTT.

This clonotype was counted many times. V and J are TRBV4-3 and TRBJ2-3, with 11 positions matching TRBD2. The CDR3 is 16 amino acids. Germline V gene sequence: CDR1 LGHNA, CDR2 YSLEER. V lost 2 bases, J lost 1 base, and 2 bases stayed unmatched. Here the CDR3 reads CASSQLLAGGTDTQYF. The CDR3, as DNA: TGCGCCAGCAGCCAACTACTAGCGGGAGGCACAGATACGCAGTATTTT.